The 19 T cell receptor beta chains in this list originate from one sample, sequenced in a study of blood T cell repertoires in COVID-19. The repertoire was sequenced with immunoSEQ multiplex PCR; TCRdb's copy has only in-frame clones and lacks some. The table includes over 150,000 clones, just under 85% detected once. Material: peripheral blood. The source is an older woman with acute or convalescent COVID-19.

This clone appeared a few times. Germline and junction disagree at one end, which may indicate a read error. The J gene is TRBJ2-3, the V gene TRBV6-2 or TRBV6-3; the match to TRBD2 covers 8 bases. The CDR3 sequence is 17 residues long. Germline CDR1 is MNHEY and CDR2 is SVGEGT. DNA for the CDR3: TGTGCCAGCAGCCCCTCGGGGGGGGGAGGGCCCCAAGATAGGCAGTATTTT. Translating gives CASSPSGGGGPQDRQYF.

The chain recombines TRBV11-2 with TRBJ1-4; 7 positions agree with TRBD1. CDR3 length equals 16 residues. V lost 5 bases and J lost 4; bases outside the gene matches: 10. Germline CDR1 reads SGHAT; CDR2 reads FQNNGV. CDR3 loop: CASSKLGQAVNEKLFF. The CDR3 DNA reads TGTGCCAGCAGCAAACTCGGACAGGCCGTTAATGAAAAACTGTTTTTT.

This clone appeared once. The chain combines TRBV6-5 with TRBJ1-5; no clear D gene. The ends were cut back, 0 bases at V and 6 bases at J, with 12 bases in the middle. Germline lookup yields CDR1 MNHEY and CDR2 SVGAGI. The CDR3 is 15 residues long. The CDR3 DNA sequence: TGTGCCAGCAGTTACTCCGGCGGTACGGGTCAGCCCCAGCATTTT. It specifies CASSYSGGTGQPQHF.

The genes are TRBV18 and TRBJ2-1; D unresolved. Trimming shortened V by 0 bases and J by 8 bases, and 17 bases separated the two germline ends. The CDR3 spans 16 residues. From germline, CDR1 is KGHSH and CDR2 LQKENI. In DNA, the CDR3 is TGTGCCAGCTCACCACCGGGCACAATCCTGTCCCATGAGCAGTTCTTC. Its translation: CASSPPGTILSHEQFF.

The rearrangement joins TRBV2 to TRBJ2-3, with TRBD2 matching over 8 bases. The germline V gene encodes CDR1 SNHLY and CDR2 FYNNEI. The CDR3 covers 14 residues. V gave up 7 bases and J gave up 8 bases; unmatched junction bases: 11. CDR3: CASNEGTSFGTQYF. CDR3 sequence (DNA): TGTGCCAGCAATGAGGGGACTAGTTTCGGTACGCAGTATTTT.

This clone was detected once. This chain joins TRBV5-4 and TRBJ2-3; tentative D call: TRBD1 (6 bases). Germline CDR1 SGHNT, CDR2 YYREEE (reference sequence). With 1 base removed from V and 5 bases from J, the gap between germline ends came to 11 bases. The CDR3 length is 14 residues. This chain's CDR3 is CASSLMTGKDTQYF. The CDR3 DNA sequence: TGTGCCAGCAGCTTGATGACAGGCAAAGATACGCAGTATTTT.

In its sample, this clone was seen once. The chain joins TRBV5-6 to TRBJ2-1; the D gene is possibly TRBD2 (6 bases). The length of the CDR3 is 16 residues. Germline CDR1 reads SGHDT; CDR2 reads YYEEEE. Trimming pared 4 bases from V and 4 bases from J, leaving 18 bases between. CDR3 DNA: TGTGCCAGCAGCCCCGACGGGGTGGCGGGGTACAATGAGCAGTTCTTC. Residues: CASSPDGVAGYNEQFF. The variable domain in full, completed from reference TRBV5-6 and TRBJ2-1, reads DAGVTQSPTHLIKTRGQQVTLRCSPKSGHDTVSWYQQALGQGPQFIFQYYEEEERQRGNFPDRFSGHQFPNYSSELNVNALLLGDSALYLCASSPDGVAGYNEQFFGPGTRLTVL.

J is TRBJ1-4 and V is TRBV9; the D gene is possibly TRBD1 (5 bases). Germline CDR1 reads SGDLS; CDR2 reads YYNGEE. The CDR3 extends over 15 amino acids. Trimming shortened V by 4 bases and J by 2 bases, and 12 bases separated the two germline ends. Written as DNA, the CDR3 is TGTGCCAGCAGCCCCCAGGGTCAGACTAATGAAAAACTGTTTTTT. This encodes CASSPQGQTNEKLFF.

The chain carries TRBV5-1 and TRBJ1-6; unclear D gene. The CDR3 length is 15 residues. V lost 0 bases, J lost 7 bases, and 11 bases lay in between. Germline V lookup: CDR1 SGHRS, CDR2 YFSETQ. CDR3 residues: CASSLGEYLNSPLHF. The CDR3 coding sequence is TGCGCCAGCAGCTTGGGTGAATACCTAAATTCACCCCTCCACTTT.

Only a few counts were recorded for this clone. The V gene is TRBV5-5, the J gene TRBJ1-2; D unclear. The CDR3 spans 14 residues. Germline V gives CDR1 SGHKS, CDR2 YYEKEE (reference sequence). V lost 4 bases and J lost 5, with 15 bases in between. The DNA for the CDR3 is TGTGCCAGCAGCCTGGGATTAACGGAGTATGGCTACACCTTC. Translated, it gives CASSLGLTEYGYTF.

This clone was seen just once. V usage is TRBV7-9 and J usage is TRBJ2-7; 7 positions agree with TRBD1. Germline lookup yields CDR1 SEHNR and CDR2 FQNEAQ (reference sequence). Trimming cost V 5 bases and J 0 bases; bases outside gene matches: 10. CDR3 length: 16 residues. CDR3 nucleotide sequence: TGTGCCAGCAGCCCTCGACAGGGCGAACACTCCTACGAGCAGTACGTC. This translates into CASSPRQGEHSYEQYV.

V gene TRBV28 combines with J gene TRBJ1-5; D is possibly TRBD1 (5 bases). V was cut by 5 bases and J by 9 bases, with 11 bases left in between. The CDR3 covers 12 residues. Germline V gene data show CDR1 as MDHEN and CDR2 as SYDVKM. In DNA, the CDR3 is TGTGCCAGCAGTGTTACAAGGGGGCCCCAGCATTTT. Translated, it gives CASSVTRGPQHF.

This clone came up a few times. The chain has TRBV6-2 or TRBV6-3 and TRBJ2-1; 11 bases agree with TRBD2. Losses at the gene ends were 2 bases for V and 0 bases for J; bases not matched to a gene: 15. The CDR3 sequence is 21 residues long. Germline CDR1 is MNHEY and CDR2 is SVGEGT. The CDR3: CASSYPPPGLAVSSSYNEQFF. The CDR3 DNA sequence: TGTGCCAGCAGTTACCCGCCCCCGGGACTAGCGGTGTCGAGCTCCTACAATGAGCAGTTCTTC.

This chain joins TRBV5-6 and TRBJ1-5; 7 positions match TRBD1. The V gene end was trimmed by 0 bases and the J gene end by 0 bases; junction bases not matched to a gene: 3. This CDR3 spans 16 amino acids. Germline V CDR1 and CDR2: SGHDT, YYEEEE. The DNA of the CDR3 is TGTGCCAGCAGCTTGGGACAGGGCCTTAGCAATCAGCCCCAGCATTTT. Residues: CASSLGQGLSNQPQHF.

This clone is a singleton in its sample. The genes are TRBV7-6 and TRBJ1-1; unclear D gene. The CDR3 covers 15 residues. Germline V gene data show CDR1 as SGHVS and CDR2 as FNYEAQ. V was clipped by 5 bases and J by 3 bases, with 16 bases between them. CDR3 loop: CASSPLQGGYTEAFF. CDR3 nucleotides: TGTGCCAGCAGCCCTCTTCAAGGCGGGTACACTGAAGCTTTCTTT.

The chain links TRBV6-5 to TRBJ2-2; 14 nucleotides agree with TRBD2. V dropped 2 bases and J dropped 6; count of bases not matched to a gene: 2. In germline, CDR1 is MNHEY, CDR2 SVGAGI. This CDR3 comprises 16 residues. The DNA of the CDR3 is TGTGCCAGCAGTTACCCGACTAGCGGGGGGGCCGGGGAGCTGTTTTTT. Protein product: CASSYPTSGGAGELFF.

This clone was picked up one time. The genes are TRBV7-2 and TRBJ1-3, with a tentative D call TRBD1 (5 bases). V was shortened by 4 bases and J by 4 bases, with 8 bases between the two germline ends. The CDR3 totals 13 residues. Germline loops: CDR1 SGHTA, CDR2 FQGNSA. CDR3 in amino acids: CASSWAGGNTIYF. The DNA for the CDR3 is TGTGCCAGCAGCTGGGCAGGGGGAAACACCATATATTTT.

In nucleotides, the CDR3 is TGTGCCAGTAGTCCACTCAGGGGCGCCGATTCACCCCTCCACTTT. This gives the protein CASSPLRGADSPLHF. The chain employs TRBV19 and TRBJ1-6; possibly TRBD1 for D (6 bases). The CDR3 runs to 15 residues. V lost 5 bases and J 8 bases, leaving 16 bases between the germline ends. Germline V lookup: CDR1 LNHDA, CDR2 SQIVND (reference sequence).

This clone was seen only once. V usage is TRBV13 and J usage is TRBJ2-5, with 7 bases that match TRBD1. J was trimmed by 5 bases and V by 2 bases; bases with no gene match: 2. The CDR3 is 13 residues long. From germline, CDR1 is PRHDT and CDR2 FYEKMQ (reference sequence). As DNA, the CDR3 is TGTGCCAGCAGCTTACGCAGGGGGGAGACCCAGTACTTC. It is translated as CASSLRRGETQYF.